These 22 T cell receptor beta chains came from one sample sequenced in a study of prognosis after radiotherapy for stage I lung cancer. Multiplex PCR, run in two rounds, amplified TCR beta CDR3 from genomic DNA. First-round PCR used primers specific to each TRBV and TRBJ gene. TCRdb ran MiXCR on the multiplex PCR reads and lists one entry per CDR3 protein. Altogether roughly 38,000 distinct CDR3 sequences are present, approximately 24% being singletons, with the ten largest covering 20% to 30%. The sequencing here drew on PBMCs, taken before or after stereotactic body radiation therapy (not recorded which). The receptor source for this set is a donor of 50 years or more with non-small cell lung cancer.

This clonotype is judged medium-sized. The chain has TRBV2 and TRBJ1-6, with TRBD1 identical over 7 bases. Trimming took 8 bases from V and 5 from J; bases not matched to a gene: 6. The CDR3 runs 14 residues. Germline V gene data show CDR1 as SNHLY and CDR2 as FYNNEI. The CDR3 DNA is TGTGCCAGCGAAGAGGGACAGCATAATTCACCCCTCCACTTT. As protein: CASEEGQHNSPLHF.

By share, this clonotype ranks as medium-sized. V and J are TRBV5-1 and TRBJ2-5; perhaps D is TRBD1 or TRBD2 (5 bases each). The germline V gene encodes CDR1 SGHRS and CDR2 YFSETQ. Trimming removed 0 bases from V and 7 bases from J, with 10 bases in between. The CDR3 contains 13 residues. The CDR3 DNA is TGCGCCAGCAGCTTGGGACAGAGGGGGACCCAGTACTTC. As protein: CASSLGQRGTQYF. Full variable domain (remainder filled in from reference TRBV5-1 and TRBJ2-5): KAGVTQTPRYLIKTRGQQVTLSCSPISGHRSVSWYQQTPGQGLQFLFEYFSETQRNKGNFPGRFSGRQFSNSRSEMNVSTLELGDSALYLCASSLGQRGTQYFGPGTRLLVL.

The table lists this clonotype with many counts. J is TRBJ1-6 and V is TRBV28; 7 bases map to TRBD1. This CDR3 has 16 residues. Unmatched junction bases numbered 6, after V lost 7 bases and J lost 0 bases. The germline CDR1 and CDR2 sequences are MDHEN and SYDVKM. The CDR3 nucleotides read TGTGCCAGCATCCTGACAGGGAGCTCCTATAATTCACCCCTCCACTTT. It specifies CASILTGSSYNSPLHF.

As regards this clonotype: A read error may explain this, as a much larger clone is one base away. The DNA of the CDR3 is TGTGCCAGCGTGGGGGCGGCGGTAGCTTTCTTT. This codes for CASVGAAVAFF. The J gene is TRBJ1-1, the V gene TRBV6-2 or TRBV6-3; a possible D gene is TRBD1 (6 bases). From germline, CDR1 is MNHEY and CDR2 SVGEGT. The CDR3 has 11 residues. Deletions cut 8 bases from V and 10 bases from J, with 14 bases between.

The table lists this clonotype with many counts. The rearrangement links TRBV19 to TRBJ1-1; D may be TRBD1 (5 bases). The CDR3 runs to 16 residues. With 5 bases removed from V and 3 bases from J, the gap between germline ends came to 19 bases. CDR1 and CDR2 from the germline V gene are LNHDA and SQIVND (reference sequence). Here the CDR3 DNA reads TGTGCCAGTAGTTTATCGGGACTCGTACGGTACACTGAAGCTTTCTTT. Translation gives CASSLSGLVRYTEAFF. Supplemented by reference TRBV19 and TRBJ1-1, the full variable domain reads DGGITQSPKYLFRKEGQNVTLSCEQNLNHDAMYWYRQDPGQGLRLIYYSQIVNDFQKGDIAEGYSVSREKKESFPLTVTSAQKNPTAFYLCASSLSGLVRYTEAFFGQGTRLTVV.

This clonotype has at least ten counts. The chain is built from TRBV9 and TRBJ2-7, with D perhaps given as TRBD1 or TRBD2 (5 bases each). Germline CDR1 reads SGDLS; CDR2 reads YYNGEE. CDR3 length: 15 residues. Trimming left V 4 bases short and J 3 bases short, with 17 bases between. CDR3 nucleotides: TGTGCCAGCAGCCGTACCCTTGAGGGGAGCTACGAGCAGTACTTC. It yields the protein CASSRTLEGSYEQYF.

This clonotype was picked up many times. The V call is TRBV9, the J call TRBJ1-4; D possibly corresponds to TRBD1 (5 bases). Trimming shortened V by 2 bases and J by 1 base, and 21 bases separated the two germline ends. There are 19 residues in the CDR3. In germline, CDR1 is SGDLS, CDR2 YYNGEE. The CDR3 DNA sequence: TGTGCCAGCAGCGTTGATTCCAGGGCCAACGGTTTAACTAATGAAAAACTGTTTTTT. Encoded protein: CASSVDSRANGLTNEKLFF.

This clonotype was seen repeatedly, ten times or more. The chain is built from TRBV30 and TRBJ2-7; D is possibly TRBD1 (5 bases). Trimming removed 2 bases from V and 3 bases from J, with 17 bases in between. Germline values: CDR1 GTSNPN, CDR2 SVGIG (reference sequence). The CDR3 is 15 amino acids. CDR3 sequence (DNA): TGTGCCTGGAGTTCCTCAAACCGACAGATCTACGAGCAGTACTTC. Translating gives CAWSSSNRQIYEQYF.

The sample holds many counts of this clonotype. The V gene is TRBV12-5, the J gene TRBJ2-1; no clear D. Germline-derived CDR1 and CDR2 are LGHNT and FRNRAP. The CDR3 extends over 12 amino acids. V lost 4 bases, J lost 4 bases, and 5 bases lay in between. The CDR3 loop is CASGSRYNEQFF. The DNA for the CDR3 is TGTGCTAGTGGTTCCCGTTACAATGAGCAGTTCTTC.

This sequence joins TRBV12-3 or TRBV12-4 and TRBJ2-1; unclear D gene. V lost 3 bases, J lost 7 bases, and 13 bases lay in between. The CDR3 sequence is 14 residues long. This CDR3 is CASSFHLDPNEQFF. CDR3 nucleotides: TGTGCCAGCAGTTTCCACCTCGATCCAAATGAGCAGTTCTTC.

The table lists this clonotype with many counts. The chain recombines TRBV2 with TRBJ2-5; 12 nucleotides agree with TRBD2. Trimming at V came to 6 bases and at J to 2 bases, leaving 4 bases not matched to a gene. The germline CDR1 and CDR2 sequences are SNHLY and FYNNEI. The CDR3 consists of 15 residues. CDR3 sequence: CASSPTSGGQETQYF. In nucleotides, the CDR3 is TGTGCCAGCAGCCCGACTAGCGGGGGACAAGAGACCCAGTACTTC. Complete variable domain (other parts from reference TRBV2 and TRBJ2-5): EPEVTQTPSHQVTQMGQEVILRCVPISNHLYFYWYRQILGQKVEFLVSFYNNEISEKSEIFDDQFSVERPDGSNFTLKIRSTKLEDSAMYFCASSPTSGGQETQYFGPGTRLLVL.

As regards this clonotype: Given a much more abundant clone one base away, this may be a read error. The chain joins TRBV5-6 to TRBJ2-2; D is undetermined. The germline V gene has CDR1 SGHDT and CDR2 YYEEEE. This CDR3 comprises 16 residues. Trimming shortened V by 0 bases and J by 2 bases, and 11 bases separated the two germline ends. DNA for the CDR3: TGTGCCAGCAGCTTGGTATGGGCCCCTAACACCGGGGAGCTGTTTTTT. Protein: CASSLVWAPNTGELFF.

There are many counts of this clonotype. The chain links TRBV11-3 to TRBJ2-1; D unclear. The V gene's germline CDR1 is SGHNT and CDR2 YENEEA. The CDR3 is 14 amino acids. Deletions cut 1 base from V and 6 bases from J, with 10 bases between. This CDR3 is CASSLGPATNEQFF. DNA of the CDR3: TGTGCCAGCAGCTTAGGTCCGGCAACCAATGAGCAGTTCTTC.

The rearrangement uses TRBV2 and TRBJ2-5; 7 bases fit TRBD2. Looked up from germline, CDR1 is SNHLY and CDR2 is FYNNEI. CDR3 length: 17 residues. V lost 3 bases to trimming and J lost 3 bases; unmatched junction nucleotides: 13. CDR3 bases: TGTGCCAGCAGTGATGGGGCGTGGGGGGGGGTCGAAGAGACCCAGTACTTC. It is translated as CASSDGAWGGVEETQYF.

This clonotype has at least ten counts. V is TRBV6-1 and J is TRBJ2-6, with 11 bases matching TRBD1. The germline V gene has CDR1 MNHNS and CDR2 SASEGT. The trim removed 6 bases at V and 3 bases at J, leaving 10 bases unmatched. The CDR3 spans 18 residues. The chain's CDR3 is CASSLRTGGESGANVLTF. The CDR3 DNA sequence: TGTGCCAGCAGCCTACGGACAGGGGGCGAAAGTGGGGCCAACGTCCTGACTTTC.

Regarding this clonotype: A read error is possible here, since a much larger clone lies one base away. This sequence joins TRBV6-1 and TRBJ1-5; 8 bases match TRBD1. Germline V gene sequence: CDR1 MNHNS, CDR2 SASEGT. The CDR3 consists of 14 residues. Germline trimming cut 6 bases from V and 4 bases from J; bases unmatched to any gene: 5. CDR3 nucleotide sequence: TGTGCCAGCAGACTACAGGGGGGGAATCAGCCCCAGCATTTT. Translating gives CASRLQGGNQPQHF.

CDR3 bases: TGTGCCACCAGAGCTCACCGGGAAGGGAACACTGAAGCTTTCTTT. This sequence encodes CATRAHREGNTEAFF. V gene TRBV24-1 combines with J gene TRBJ1-1; D remains unclear. Between the trimmed V and J ends, which lost 7 bases and 1 base, there was a span of 15 bases. Per germline, CDR1 KGHDR and CDR2 SFDVKD. The CDR3 has 15 residues.

This clonotype was seen many times. The rearrangement joins TRBV6-1 to TRBJ2-5, with no clear D. The germline V gene has CDR1 MNHNS and CDR2 SASEGT. The CDR3 totals 12 residues. The ends were cut back, 6 bases at V and 2 bases at J, with 7 bases in the middle. In DNA form, the CDR3 reads TGTGCCAGCAGCCCGACACAAGAGACCCAGTACTTC. Encoded protein: CASSPTQETQYF.

In this sample, this clonotype turned up many times. This chain joins TRBV28 and TRBJ1-5, with 9 positions matching TRBD1. The CDR3 runs to 16 residues. The junction had 9 bases not matched to a gene; V was cut back by 6 bases and J by 3 bases. Germline V gene sequence: CDR1 MDHEN, CDR2 SYDVKM. The CDR3 region has the DNA TGTGCCAGCAGACCGGGACAGGGAGGATTCAATCAGCCCCAGCATTTT. Translation gives CASRPGQGGFNQPQHF.

This clonotype was seen repeatedly, ten times or more. The chain is built from TRBV5-6 and TRBJ2-7, with D possibly called TRBD1 or TRBD2 (5 bases each). This CDR3 has 14 amino acids. V lost 4 bases and J 2 bases, leaving 13 bases between the germline ends. Germline CDR1 reads SGHDT; CDR2 reads YYEEEE. CDR3 protein: CASSLGTAPYEQYF. In nucleotides, the CDR3 is TGTGCCAGCAGCCTTGGGACGGCCCCCTACGAGCAGTACTTC.

Ten or more counts support this clonotype. This rearrangement joins TRBV5-1 to TRBJ1-2; D gene uncertain. This CDR3 comprises 15 residues. Germline V lookup: CDR1 SGHRS, CDR2 YFSETQ. Trimming took off 2 bases at V and 0 bases at J, with 11 bases between the two ends. The CDR3 DNA is TGCGCCAGCAGCTTAGGTCAGATACCTAACTATGGCTACACCTTC. It encodes CASSLGQIPNYGYTF.

This clonotype counts as medium-sized. The chain combines TRBV20-1 with TRBJ2-7, with D maybe TRBD2 (5 bases). The CDR3 length is 12 residues. The V gene's germline CDR1 is DFQATT and CDR2 SNEGSKA (reference sequence). Deletions cut 4 bases from V and 0 bases from J, with 7 bases between. CDR3 protein: CSANGDSYEQYF. The CDR3 nucleotides read TGCAGTGCTAACGGGGACTCCTACGAGCAGTACTTC.